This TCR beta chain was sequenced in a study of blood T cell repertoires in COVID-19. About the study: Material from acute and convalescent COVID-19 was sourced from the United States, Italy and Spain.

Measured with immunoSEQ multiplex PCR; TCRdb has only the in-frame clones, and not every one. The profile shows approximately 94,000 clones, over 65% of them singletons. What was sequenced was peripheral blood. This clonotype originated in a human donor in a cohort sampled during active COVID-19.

This CDR3 is CAISGGGRAVGELFF. CDR3 nucleotides: TGTGCCATCAGTGGGGGCGGGAGGGCCGTCGGGGAGCTGTTTTTT. This chain links TRBV10-3 with TRBJ2-2, with 9 positions matching TRBD2. V was pared by 4 bases and J by 7 bases, with 7 bases of the junction left unmatched. CDR3 length: 15 amino acids. Germline CDR1 reads ENHRY; CDR2 reads SYGVKD.